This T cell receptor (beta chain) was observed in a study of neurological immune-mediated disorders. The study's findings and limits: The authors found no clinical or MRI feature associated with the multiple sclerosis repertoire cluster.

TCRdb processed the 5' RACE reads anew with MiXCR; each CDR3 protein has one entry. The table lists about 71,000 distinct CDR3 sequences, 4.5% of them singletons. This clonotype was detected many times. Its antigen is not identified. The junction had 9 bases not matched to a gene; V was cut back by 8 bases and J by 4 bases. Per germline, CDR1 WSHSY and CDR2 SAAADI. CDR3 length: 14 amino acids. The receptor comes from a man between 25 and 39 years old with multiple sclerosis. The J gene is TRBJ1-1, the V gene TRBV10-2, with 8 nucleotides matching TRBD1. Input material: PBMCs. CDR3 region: CASYRQGQATEAFF. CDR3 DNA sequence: TGCGCCAGCTACCGACAGGGGCAGGCCACTGAAGCTTTCTTT.